This entry lists 24 T cell receptor beta chains sequenced from one sample in a study of CD4+ T cells in melanoma. Method: immunoSEQ multiplex PCR; TCRdb's copy keeps in-frame clones and lacks some. The sample carries about 110,000 clones, about 92% recorded once. Sequencing was done on a sample of peripheral blood. The receptors were sampled from a human donor with melanoma.

The V and J genes are TRBV30 and TRBJ1-4; no clear D. V lost 0 bases, J lost 8 bases, and 10 bases lay in between. This CDR3 spans 13 amino acids. CDR1 is GTSNPN, CDR2 SVGIG, per germline (reference sequence). The DNA for the CDR3 is TGTGCCTGGAGTGTAGCCCGGAGGGAAAAACTGTTTTTT. The encoded protein is CAWSVARREKLFF.

The J gene is TRBJ2-1, the V gene TRBV5-4; 8 bases are a match to TRBD2. Trimming at V came to 4 bases and at J to 0 bases, leaving 9 bases not matched to a gene. The CDR3 spans 17 residues. The V gene's germline CDR1 is SGHNT and CDR2 YYREEE (reference sequence). The CDR3 protein is CASSPGLSGSSYNEQFF. The CDR3 DNA is TGTGCCAGCAGCCCAGGACTAAGCGGGAGCTCCTACAATGAGCAGTTCTTC.

A remark on this clone: Other DNA sequences in the sample encode the same CDR3. The chain recombines TRBV5-1 with TRBJ1-4; D call uncertain. Trimming stripped 0 bases from V and 7 bases from J, with 7 bases between. The V gene's germline CDR1 is SGHRS and CDR2 YFSETQ. This CDR3 is 13 amino acids long. The CDR3 coding sequence is TGCGCCAGCAGCTTGGAAAGCGGTGAAAAACTGTTTTTT. Its translation: CASSLESGEKLFF.

V usage is TRBV2 and J usage is TRBJ2-1, with 9 bases aligning to TRBD2. Germline lookup yields CDR1 SNHLY and CDR2 FYNNEI. After removal of 4 bases from V and 5 bases from J, the junction contained 6 bases not matched to a gene. This CDR3 is built from 15 residues. CDR3 DNA sequence: TGTGCCAGCAGTGTGGGGGCGGGGGGGCACAATGAGCAGTTCTTC. It encodes CASSVGAGGHNEQFF.

The rearrangement joins TRBV4-1 to TRBJ1-2; 11 bases agree with TRBD1. The CDR3 is 17 amino acids. From germline, CDR1 is MGHRA and CDR2 YSYEKL. Germline trimming cut 0 bases from V and 1 base from J; bases unmatched to any gene: 4. The chain's CDR3 is CASSQDAGTGGNYGYTF. As DNA, the CDR3 is TGCGCCAGCAGCCAAGACGCCGGGACAGGGGGTAACTATGGCTACACCTTC.

CDR3 sequence: CASSQTTIGSSYEQYF. The CDR3 coding sequence is TGCGCCAGCAGCCAAACTACGATAGGGAGCTCCTACGAGCAGTACTTC. The chain has TRBV4-3 and TRBJ2-7; tentatively, D is TRBD2 (5 bases). Germline CDR1 reads LGHNA; CDR2 reads YSLEER. The CDR3 consists of 16 residues. The germline V and J ends were trimmed by 2 bases and 0 bases, with 14 bases remaining between them.

This sequence joins TRBV27 and TRBJ1-2; a weak D match, TRBD1 (5 bases). The ends were cut back, 5 bases at V and 3 bases at J, with 13 bases in the middle. There are 14 residues in the CDR3. Germline assignment: CDR1 MNHEY and CDR2 SMNVEV (reference sequence). CDR3 in DNA: TGTGCCAGCAGTCCCCAGTTGGGGGACTATGGCTACACCTTC. Residues: CASSPQLGDYGYTF.

The chain employs TRBV30 and TRBJ1-5, with a possible D match to TRBD1 (5 bases). Per germline, CDR1 GTSNPN and CDR2 SVGIG (reference sequence). The CDR3 runs 12 residues. Trimming cost V 5 bases and J 11 bases, with 16 bases left between them. Written as DNA, the CDR3 is TGTGCCTGGGGTTCGGGGGGGGGAGCCCAGCATTTT. Amino acid sequence: CAWGSGGGAQHF.

The CDR3 DNA reads as TGTGCCTGGCTTAGTAGACTAGCGGGAGATACGCAGTATTTT. Protein product: CAWLSRLAGDTQYF. The V gene is TRBV30, the J gene TRBJ2-3; 10 nucleotides match TRBD2. Unmatched junction bases numbered 7, after V lost 5 bases and J lost 5 bases. The CDR3 spans 14 residues. Per the germline V gene, CDR1 is GTSNPN and CDR2 is SVGIG (reference sequence).

V is TRBV10-3 and J is TRBJ2-5; 8 bases are shared with TRBD1. CDR3 size: 16 residues. After removal of 2 bases from V and 0 bases from J, the junction contained 5 bases not matched to a gene. Germline V gene lookup returns CDR1 ENHRY and CDR2 SYGVKD. Here the CDR3 reads CAISEPGQGNQETQYF. The CDR3 coding sequence is TGTGCCATCAGTGAGCCAGGACAGGGAAACCAAGAGACCCAGTACTTC.

V usage is TRBV5-4 and J usage is TRBJ2-6; tentatively, D is TRBD1 (6 bases). Trimming removed 4 bases at V and 2 bases at J, with 13 bases between. Germline loops: CDR1 SGHNT, CDR2 YYREEE (reference sequence). The CDR3 spans 16 residues. DNA for the CDR3: TGTGCCAGCAGCGGGATTACAGGGACTGGGGCCAACGTCCTGACTTTC. Its protein product is CASSGITGTGANVLTF.

The CDR3: CASSTRGGPNEKLFF. CDR3 DNA: TGTGCCAGCAGCACCCGGGGGGGCCCTAATGAAAAACTGTTTTTT. This chain uses TRBV9 with TRBJ1-4; TRBD1 might be the D (6 bases). Between the trimmed V and J ends, which lost 4 bases and 3 bases, there was a span of 13 bases. CDR1 SGDLS and CDR2 YYNGEE come from the germline V gene. The CDR3 length is 15 residues.

V is TRBV10-3 and J is TRBJ2-2; 8 bases fit TRBD2. J lost 8 bases, V lost 7 bases, and 3 bases had no gene match. The CDR3 contains 12 residues. Looked up from germline, CDR1 is ENHRY and CDR2 is SYGVKD. The CDR3 region has the DNA TGTGCCATCACGGGAGGGGAGGGGGAGCTGTTTTTT. Protein: CAITGGEGELFF.

V usage is TRBV25-1 and J usage is TRBJ2-7, with D unclear. Trimming pared 1 base from V and 4 bases from J, leaving 2 bases between. The CDR3 runs to 11 residues. The V gene's germline CDR1 is MGHDK and CDR2 SYGVNS. The CDR3 loop is CASSEFYEQYF. Written as DNA, the CDR3 is TGTGCCAGCAGTGAATTTTACGAGCAGTACTTC.

V gene TRBV9 combines with J gene TRBJ2-5; D is undetermined. The CDR3 is 16 amino acids. CDR1 is SGDLS and CDR2 is YYNGEE in the germline V gene. The V and J ends lost 0 bases and 1 base respectively, with 13 bases between them. In nucleotides, the CDR3 is TGTGCCAGCAGCGTAGGGTCGATCGAGTTCCAAGAGACCCAGTACTTC. Residues: CASSVGSIEFQETQYF.

V gene TRBV7-9 combines with J gene TRBJ2-3; unclear D gene. Looked up from germline, CDR1 is SEHNR and CDR2 is FQNEAQ (reference sequence). This CDR3 comprises 12 residues. Deletions cut 2 bases from V and 6 bases from J, with 6 bases between. In DNA, the CDR3 is TGTGCCAGCAGCTTATATGGGGATACGCAGTATTTT. Protein: CASSLYGDTQYF.

The chain is built from TRBV18 and TRBJ1-1; a possible D gene is TRBD1 (6 bases). With 2 bases removed from V and 3 bases from J, the gap between germline ends came to 10 bases. CDR3 size: 14 residues. From germline, CDR1 is KGHSH and CDR2 LQKENI. CDR3 nucleotides: TGTGCCAGCTCACCAGTGGCAGGGGACACTGAAGCTTTCTTT. Translation gives CASSPVAGDTEAFF.

The J gene is TRBJ2-5, the V gene TRBV15; D not resolved. V lost 1 base and J lost 5, with 11 bases in between. In germline, CDR1 is LNHNV, CDR2 YYDKDF (reference sequence). CDR3 length: 14 residues. In DNA, the CDR3 is TGTGCCACCAGCAGAGTAGGCGTTGCGGAGACCCAGTACTTC. It is translated as CATSRVGVAETQYF.

The J gene is TRBJ1-1, the V gene TRBV6-5, with D possibly TRBD1 on 6 matching bases. V was shortened by 6 bases and J by 2 bases, with 13 bases between the two germline ends. This CDR3 has 14 residues. Germline CDR1 is MNHEY and CDR2 is SVGAGI. This CDR3 is CASRAGQLNTEAFF. DNA for the CDR3: TGTGCCAGCAGGGCCGGACAGCTCAACACTGAAGCTTTCTTT.

J is TRBJ1-2 and V is TRBV4-1, with unresolved D. Germline loops: CDR1 MGHRA, CDR2 YSYEKL. CDR3 length equals 17 residues. Trimming took 0 bases from V and 0 from J, leaving 14 bases between them. This chain's CDR3 is CASSQETRLLTNYGYTF. CDR3 in DNA: TGCGCCAGCAGCCAAGAGACTCGACTTCTTACTAACTATGGCTACACCTTC.

This clone was picked up one time. This sequence joins TRBV14 and TRBJ1-2; 8 positions agree with TRBD1. Germline V lookup: CDR1 SGHDN, CDR2 FVKESK. V lost 6 bases and J lost 4; bases outside the gene matches: 7. The CDR3 is 14 residues long. CDR3 coding DNA: TGTGCCAGCAGTCCTCTCACAGGGGGCTATGGCTACACCTTC. It yields the protein CASSPLTGGYGYTF.

The chain uses TRBV5-4 and TRBJ2-5, with 7 bases lining up with TRBD1. The CDR3 covers 17 residues. The junction had 12 bases not matched to a gene; V was cut back by 0 bases and J by 4 bases. Germline V CDR1 and CDR2: SGHNT, YYREEE (reference sequence). For the CDR3, the DNA is TGTGCCAGCAGCTTGGCGAGGGGGACAGCCCTGGGAGAGACCCAGTACTTC. This codes for CASSLARGTALGETQYF.

A note on this clone: Other DNA sequences in this specimen translate into the identical CDR3. The chain recombines TRBV28 with TRBJ1-5; D not certain. V lost 2 bases and J 4 bases, leaving 0 bases between the germline ends. Germline CDR1 reads MDHEN; CDR2 reads SYDVKM. CDR3 size: 11 residues. CDR3: CASSLNQPQHF. For the CDR3, the DNA is TGTGCCAGCAGTTTAAATCAGCCCCAGCATTTT.

V usage is TRBV10-3 and J usage is TRBJ1-1; D perhaps matches TRBD1 (5 bases). The V end was cut by 3 bases, the J end by 0 bases, with 11 bases between. This CDR3 is built from 15 residues. Germline V gene lookup returns CDR1 ENHRY and CDR2 SYGVKD. CDR3 DNA: TGTGCCATCAGTGATCGGGACTTTCTGAACACTGAAGCTTTCTTT. Translating gives CAISDRDFLNTEAFF.